This TCR beta chain was profiled in a study of neurological immune-mediated disorders. Germline values: CDR1 KGHDR, CDR2 SFDVKD. V shed 4 bases and J shed 1 base, with 13 bases lying between them. The CDR3 is 16 residues long. This clonotype was found many times. Its target is not known. Study conclusions and caveats: The highest TCR clonal expansion occurred in HTLV-1-associated myelopathy; multiple sclerosis fell below healthy controls.

Synthesis of cDNA was accomplished via 5'RACE employing 10-nucleotide random UMIs. Every sequencing run produced over 160 million TCR-beta sequences that came from 15-18 subjects. TCRdb independently ran MiXCR on the 5' RACE reads; one entry per CDR3 protein. The table shows 80,000 to 95,000 distinct CDR3 sequences, with roughly 3.5% occurring only once. The sequence came from a woman aged 45 to 65 with multiple sclerosis. Sequencing used PBMCs. V gene TRBV24-1 combines with J gene TRBJ2-1, with a possible D match to TRBD2 (7 bases). CDR3 amino acids: CATSDPAGASYNEQFF. CDR3 sequence (DNA): TGTGCCACCAGTGACCCGGCGGGGGCGTCCTACAATGAGCAGTTCTTC.